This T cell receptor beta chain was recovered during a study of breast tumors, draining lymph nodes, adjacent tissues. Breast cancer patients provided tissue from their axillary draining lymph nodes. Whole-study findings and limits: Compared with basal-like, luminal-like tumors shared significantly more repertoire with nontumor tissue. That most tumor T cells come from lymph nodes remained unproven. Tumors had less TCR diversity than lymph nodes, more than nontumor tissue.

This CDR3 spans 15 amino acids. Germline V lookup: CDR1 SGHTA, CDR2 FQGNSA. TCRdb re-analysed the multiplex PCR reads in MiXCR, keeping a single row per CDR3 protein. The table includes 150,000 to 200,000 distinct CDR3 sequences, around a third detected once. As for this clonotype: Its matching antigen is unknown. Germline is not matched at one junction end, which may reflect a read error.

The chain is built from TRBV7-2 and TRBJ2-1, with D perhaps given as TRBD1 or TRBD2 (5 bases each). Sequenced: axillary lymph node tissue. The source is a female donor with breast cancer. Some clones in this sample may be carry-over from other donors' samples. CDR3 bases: TGTGCAAGCAGCTACCCCGGGACCCTGAATGAGGAGCAGTTCTTC. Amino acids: CASSYPGTLNEEQFF.